This T cell receptor (beta chain) originates from a study of cytomegalovirus exposure and HLA in healthy donors (dated by TCRdb to about 2017). Describing the broader study: An earlier analysis of about 530 of the donors reported about 280 Gb of sequence data and roughly 120 million unique TCR beta sequences obtained from 150 million to 200 million T cells. An early release covering roughly 580 HLA-typed donors comprised roughly 300 gigabases of sequencing data and 65 million to 100 million unique TCR sequences. The genetic ancestry cluster associated with self-reported Caucasian donors included about 81% of the 300 to 400 genotyped donors. The study aimed to test whether cataloging public T cell receptors could reveal signatures of past pathogen exposure. The study used immunosequencing to profile the T cell repertoires of approximately 690 subjects and linked those repertoires to cytomegalovirus serostatus. A separate validation cohort of more than 100 different subjects was used in addition to the 666-subject first cohort. To predict cytomegalovirus infection status, the study brought together high-throughput TCR immunosequencing, statistical association of individual TCRs with disease status, and machine learning. In a later analysis, previously published TCR beta repertoires from about 670 donors were re-analyzed and high-resolution HLA genotyping was added so that TCR occurrence patterns could be studied. The later analysis used no new phenotypic data to find candidate immune exposures, relying instead on TCR beta sequences and their occurrence across donors. An earlier analysis of a few hundred of the donors applied high-throughput TCR beta sequencing to assess whether each TCR beta V gene segment acted as functional or pseudogenic. Alongside the repertoire data, information on donor age, sex, ethnicity and CMV serostatus was compiled. In a later genetic analysis, genome-wide SNP genotypes for about three fifths of the roughly 670 donors were used, and that subset was treated as a discovery cohort. Every discovery cohort repertoire had been produced on one sequencing platform. HLA typing included class I and class II loci at four-digit resolution. The number of typed donors differed by locus: about 620-630 for A, B, C, DRB1 and DQB1; some 500 for DQA1; some 590 for DPA1; and some 430 for DPB1. Roughly five DR-DQ haplotypes were treated as single units for association and clustering because of strong linkage in the cohort. Among around 400 genotyped donors of the cohort, an average of roughly 240,000 unique TCR beta nucleotide sequences were sequenced per donor, roughly 18% of them non-productive. Findings and caveats that apply to the study as a whole: Most TCR sequences were seen in very few donors, while some public TCRs were found in many individuals. An earlier analysis of 450 to 750 of the donors showed that most TCR beta V segments appeared in productive rearrangements either about 87% or about 30% of the time, which broadly matched IMGT annotations. A group of highly shared sequence variants was considered likely to be a technical artifact of the sequencing pipeline. Assigning TCR associations to individual alleles was difficult when HLA alleles, especially DR and DQ, strongly co-occurred. A later analysis found that most CMV-associated TCR beta chains appeared HLA-restricted, with HLA associations seemingly driven largely by CMV exposure. In this cohort, only TCR beta chains were sequenced, and detectable features were limited by the absence of alpha or paired-chain data. The study gave a list of over 150 TCR beta chains associated with cytomegalovirus. Linkage disequilibrium might explain the correlated functional status among segregating V segments, but an unknown experimental factor could not be ruled out. Because counts were too low, seventeen rarely observed V segments, including chromosome 9 orphons, were left out of the earlier analysis of some 640 of the donors. Because HLA typing was unavailable for some donors at each locus, only the typed subset was used in association tests. The only immune exposure information available for the cohort was CMV serostatus. A later analysis found that TCR association rates varied across HLA loci, with DRB1 alleles showing the most associated TCRs and HLA-C alleles the fewest. Several of the top co-occurrence clusters appeared to be linked to parvovirus B19, influenza, CMV and Epstein-Barr virus, according to a later analysis. V-gene and J-gene trimming of TCR beta chains was associated with a missense DCLRE1C variant in a later genetic analysis, and the association was replicated in an independent cohort. The presence/absence analyses assumed that sequencing depth was roughly uniform across donors, and that assumption may not be true. The authors suggested that the approach could potentially be generalized to other disease states and immunological phenotypes. In a later genetic analysis, fewer N-insertions in productive TCRs were reported among donors in an Asian-associated ancestry cluster than the approximately 710-donor mean. A further reported finding was that TCR beta sequences accurately predicted the HLA-A and HLA-B alleles for most subjects in the first cohort. Specific HLA alleles were associated with around 18,000 TCR beta sequences at a false discovery rate of 0.05 in a later analysis. A later analysis found that HLA-associated TCR beta chains were more clonally expanded and had lower generation probabilities than equally common non-associated chains. Because the 87-base-pair reads could not distinguish some IMGT-functional V segments, including TRBV6-2 and TRBV6-3, those segments were excluded. In vitro tests confirmed that a few of the cytomegalovirus-associated TCR beta chains recognize cytomegalovirus antigens. The classifier was reported to diagnose cytomegalovirus status with high specificity and sensitivity in both the original and validation cohorts.

In total, 600 or so healthy bone marrow donors made up the cohort. Cohort members were all nominally healthy when sampled, although unrecorded immune exposures were likely present. The donor was CMV seronegative and belonged to the group of more than 300 seronegative cohort members. A peripheral blood sample was collected from each donor, and TCR beta sequencing was performed on peripheral blood mononuclear cells. Genomic DNA was extracted from the blood cell samples with the Qiagen DNeasy Blood Extraction Kit. Remarks on this clone: The antigen this receptor binds is unknown. Base qualities were left out, and no much larger clone turns up one base away.

V gives up 6 bases and J gives up 8 bases, and the segment between their germline ends measures 11 bases. CDR1 MDHEN and CDR2 SYDVKM are derived from the germline V gene. The CDR3 measures 12 amino acids from cysteine to phenylalanine. The read is trimmed to its CDR3 DNA, 36 bases read in frame from base 1. Receptors were amplified or captured by the immunoSEQ multiplex PCR assay. For the multiplex PCR, a mixture combining 60 forward primers for TCR Vbeta segments and 13 reverse primers for TCR Jbeta segments was used. The CDR3 region of rearranged TCR beta genes was amplified from genomic DNA by a multiplex PCR assay. The Illumina HiSeq System was used to sequence the amplified TCR beta libraries as 87-base-pair reads. The source study handled its data this way. A later analysis counted approximately 84 million unique TCR beta chains across the approximately 700 repertoires, and some 11 million of these chains were shared by at least two donors. To remove PCR and sequencing errors, raw reads were error-corrected and collapsed into unique sequences using a nearest-neighbor algorithm that merged closely related sequences. Alignment of CDR3 sequences to IMGT reference sequences was used to assign V, D and J gene segments. Each retained sequence needed at least a six-nucleotide match to both a V gene segment and a J gene segment. Rearrangements were classified as productive when the CDR3 lacked stop codons and remained in frame with V and J, and all other rearrangements were classified as non-productive. Following IMGT convention, CDR3 was defined as the stretch from the second conserved V-encoded cysteine to the conserved J-encoded phenylalanine. Sequences without an unambiguous match to a single V gene segment were excluded from the earlier analysis of 450 to 650 of the donors. An earlier analysis of roughly 590 of the donors called V segments functional above 56.7% productive rearrangements and segregating when the between-donor standard deviation exceeded 5%. A statistical classification framework was built to diagnose cytomegalovirus status from the catalog of TCR beta chain sequences. A later analysis assigned V and J genes by comparing TCR nucleotide sequences with IMGT/GENE-DB human TR gene sequences. In a later analysis, CDR3 sequences and most-parsimonious VDJ recombination scenarios were assigned using the TCRdist pipeline. In a later analysis, each TCR beta chain was defined by its CDR3 amino acid sequence together with its V-gene family, and reads without a unique V-gene family were excluded. To address suspected cross-contamination and a sequencing artifact, a later analysis removed around 600 highly shared, low-generation-probability nucleotide sequences. A later analysis calculated a clonal expansion index for each public chain from normalized within-repertoire ranks of inferred template counts. A later analysis computed generation probabilities with a VDJ recombination model fitted to out-of-frame rearrangements, and checked the results against IGoR. A later analysis scored TCR-TCR, TCR-HLA and TCR-CMV co-occurrence with hypergeometric tests, applying a repertoire-size bias correction to TCR pairs. In a later analysis, false discovery rates were estimated by permuting HLA or CMV assignments 20 times. In a later analysis, co-occurring TCRs were grouped using DBSCAN, and TCRdist sequence similarity was added for clustering within HLA-allele-positive subsets. Repertoires with fewer than 30,000 or more than 120,000 public chains were left out of co-occurrence clustering, as were about 5 repertoires with anomalous nucleotide sharing. This is the immuneACCESS table as TCRdb keeps it, with only in-frame sequences that have V and J called. A part of the clones is gone; compared with another copy, unresolved V genes explain less than half, and the rest is unexplained. That table supplies the V and J calls and clone size; D and trimming were determined from the DNA. The sample table records 140,000 or so clones; under 90% of these occur just once. The biggest ten clones account for about 2.6% of the sample.

The receptor was derived from a boy aged 2-15 years in good health and CMV-seronegative. Sequencing used PBMCs. The chain is assembled from TRBV28 and TRBJ2-1; the D gene lacks a confident call. The bases read TGTGCCAGCAGCCTACCGAGGTATGAGCAGTTCTTC. Its protein product is CASSLPRYEQFF.